This TCR beta chain was found in a study of blood T cells in healthy people across ages. PBMCs, at least 6.5 million per sample, were isolated. With a J-beta primer mix and a sample-barcoded 5' primer, a second PCR ran 7 to 11 cycles. TCRdb reanalysed the 5' RACE reads using MiXCR and keeps one entry per CDR3 protein. Of some 900,000 distinct CDR3 sequences in the sample, 45% to 50% were seen once. The germline V gene has CDR1 SGHRS and CDR2 YFSETQ. The V end was cut by 10 bases, the J end by 0 bases, with 14 bases between. The CDR3 consists of 13 residues. Whole-study results and caveats: Measured against age, TCR beta diversity per million T cells decreased in a roughly linear manner.

Of note for this clonotype: Antigen specificity is unknown.

The source is a man between 25 and 39 years old in good health. The chain carries TRBV5-1 and TRBJ2-7; D unclear. The material sequenced was blood. The CDR3 is CASNQQNSYEQYF. CDR3 coding DNA: TGCGCCTCTAACCAGCAGAACTCCTACGAGCAGTACTTC.